These 10 T cell receptor beta chains originate from one sample sequenced in a study of breast tumors, draining lymph nodes, adjacent tissues (dated by TCRdb to about 2016). The axillary draining lymph nodes of breast cancer patients were the source of the lymph node samples. Receptor libraries were prepared by multiplex PCR. The sample was run on an Illumina HiSeq 2000. In TCRdb, the public reads were trimmed at Q25 with fastp and aligned with MiXCR, with productive beta chains retained. Every entry covers one CDR3 protein and lists the most common genes and DNA from its rows. The sample contains some 150,000 distinct CDR3 sequences, around a third of them found a single time. Roughly 3.8% of the sample is in the top ten clones. Sequencing used axillary lymph node tissue. The source of these receptors is a female donor with breast cancer. Some clones in this sample may be carry-over from other donors' samples.

As concerns this clonotype: Since a much larger clone is just one base distant, this may be a read error. This chain connects TRBV5-1 to TRBJ2-5, with unresolved D. The germline V gene has CDR1 SGHRS and CDR2 YFSETQ. The CDR3 has 16 residues. The CDR3 nucleotides read TGCGCCAGCAGCTCAACCGGGCCCTCCCCCTTAGAGGCCCAGTACTTC. Its translation: CASSSTGPSPLEAQYF.

The DNA of the CDR3 is TGTGCCAGCAGCTTTGGTCAGGCGTTTAAGGACGGGGAGCTGTTTTTT. This encodes CASSFGQAFKDGELFF. The V call is TRBV5-4, the J call TRBJ2-2; no clear D. Trimming removed 2 bases from V and 7 bases from J, with 18 bases in between. Germline assignment: CDR1 SGHNT and CDR2 YYREEE (reference sequence). The length of the CDR3 is 16 residues.

Worth noting for this clonotype: A much bigger clone sits one base away, suggesting this may be a read error. V is TRBV7-9 and J is TRBJ1-2; tentatively, D is TRBD1 (5 bases). This CDR3 spans 11 amino acids. Germline CDR1 is SEHNR and CDR2 is FQNEAQ (reference sequence). CDR3 nucleotides: TGCTGGGACCGTTCTGACTATGGCTACACCTTC. It codes for CWDRSDYGYTF. Full variable domain (outside the CDR3, taken from reference TRBV7-9 and TRBJ1-2): DTGVSQNPRHKITKRGQNVTFRCDPISEHNRLYWYRQTLGQGPEFLTYFQNEAQLEKSRLLSDRFSAERPKGSFSTLEIQRTEQGDSAMYLCWDRSDYGYTFGSGTRLTVV.

This clonotype showed up many times. The chain is built from TRBV27 and TRBJ2-5; D may be TRBD1 (5 bases). The V gene's germline CDR1 is MNHEY and CDR2 SMNVEV (reference sequence). The V and J ends lost 5 bases and 1 base respectively, with 11 bases between them. The CDR3 totals 14 residues. CDR3 sequence: CASSARQRQETQYF. As DNA, the CDR3 is TGTGCCAGCAGTGCCCGACAGCGCCAAGAGACCCAGTACTTC.

With regard to this clonotype: The junction shows a germline mismatch at one end, possibly a read error. The chain couples TRBV4-3 to TRBJ1-3, with a possible D match to TRBD1 (5 bases). CDR3 size: 17 residues. The V gene's germline CDR1 is LGHNA and CDR2 YSLEER. The CDR3 protein is CASSQEEAGSSGSTIYF. In DNA form, the CDR3 reads TGCGCCAGCAGCCAAGAAGAGGCAGGGAGCTCCGGAAGCACCATATATTTT.

Concerning this clonotype itself: One junction end does not reproduce the germline sequence, and a read error may be involved. J is TRBJ2-7 and V is TRBV5-1; tentative D call: TRBD2 (5 bases). Germline CDR1 is SGHRS and CDR2 is YFSETQ. This CDR3 has 13 amino acids. This CDR3 is CASSYDGLYDQYF. The CDR3 DNA reads as TGTGCCAGCAGTTATGATGGACTGTACGACCAGTACTTC.

In its sample, this clonotype was seen a few times. A much larger clone lies a single base off, so this may be a read error. This chain joins TRBV12-3 or TRBV12-4 and TRBJ1-2; no firm D call. The CDR3 is 13 residues long. Trimming cost V 3 bases and J 4 bases, with 9 bases left between them. The CDR3: CASSFQYGYGYTF. CDR3 in DNA: TGTGCCAGCAGTTTCCAATACGGCTATGGCTACACCTTC.

This clonotype was observed many times. The chain links TRBV29-1 to TRBJ2-7, with 8 bases aligning to TRBD1. The CDR3 totals 14 residues. The germline CDR1 and CDR2 sequences are SQVTM and ANQGSEA. J lost 2 bases, V lost 4 bases, and 7 bases had no gene match. CDR3 loop: CSVATGAGTYEQYF. CDR3 coding DNA: TGCAGCGTTGCGACAGGGGCGGGAACCTACGAGCAGTACTTC.

At least ten counts were recorded for this clonotype. One end of the junction is discordant with germline, which a read error may explain. This sequence joins TRBV30 and TRBJ1-2, with TRBD1 identical over 8 bases. The CDR3 is 9 amino acids. The germline CDR1 and CDR2 sequences are GTSNPN and SVGIG (reference sequence). The CDR3 nucleotides read TGTGCCTGGGGGAACGGACAGGGCTTC. Protein: CAWGNGQGF.

With respect to this clonotype: A much larger clonotype is one base distant, so this may be a read error. The chain joins TRBV7-9 to TRBJ1-4, with a tentative D call TRBD1 (6 bases). The V gene's germline CDR1 is SEHNR and CDR2 FQNEAQ (reference sequence). V was pared by 4 bases and J by 7 bases, with 13 bases between. CDR3 length: 14 amino acids. The CDR3 is CASSWDGGREKLFF. The CDR3 DNA sequence: TGTGCCAGCAGCTGGGACGGGGGGCGTGAAAAACTGTTTTTT. Based on the CDR3 plus reference TRBV7-9 and TRBJ1-4, the full variable domain is DTGVSQNPRHKITKRGQNVTFRCDPISEHNRLYWYRQTLGQGPEFLTYFQNEAQLEKSRLLSDRFSAERPKGSFSTLEIQRTEQGDSAMYLCASSWDGGREKLFFGSGTQLSVL.